This TCR beta chain was recorded in a study of T cell repertoires in cytomegalovirus infection. About the study: It can be stated that public TCR beta signatures indicated CMV infection as well as a matching HLA type. Study-wide results and caveats: Using cumulative public TCR beta family frequency, the authors identified those who carried CMV together with the relevant HLA. It was HLA-C-restricted CMV-specific TCR beta clonotypes that dominated the response ex vivo.

This clonotype has more than one count but fewer than ten. Its antigen is unidentified. MiXCR, run by TCRdb on the reads, gives a single entry per CDR3 protein. The sample has under 850,000 distinct CDR3 sequences; 35% to 45% are singletons. CDR1 is SGHRS and CDR2 is YFSETQ in the germline V gene. This CDR3 region has 15 residues. Trimming at V came to 4 bases and at J to 6 bases, leaving 9 bases not matched to a gene. The sequenced sample was PBMCs. This chain uses TRBV5-1 with TRBJ2-7, with TRBD1 matching over 11 bases. This receptor was taken from a human donor in good health (CMV status not recorded). Some clones in this sample may be carry-over from other donors' samples. The CDR3 sequence: CASSGGTGGPLEQYF. The CDR3, as DNA: TGCGCCAGCAGCGGGGGGACAGGGGGGCCTCTCGAGCAGTACTTC.